These 24 T cell receptor beta chains were sequenced from one sample in a study of T-cell memory formation after mild COVID-19. TCRdb used MiXCR to reprocess the 5' RACE reads, holding one entry per CDR3 protein. Seen here are 400,000 to 450,000 distinct CDR3 sequences, roughly 18% observed once, and the top ten hold around a fifth. Sequenced input: PBMCs or a T cell subset sorted from them (not recorded which). The receptors were sampled from a man aged 18 to 35 who had mild COVID-19 (a few samples of this study predate the infection). Cell type and time point are not known.

This clonotype appeared a single time. The chain links TRBV6-5 to TRBJ1-1; weak D call: TRBD1 (5 bases). V dropped 8 bases and J dropped 5 bases, with 18 bases sitting between them. The CDR3 is 14 amino acids. The germline gives CDR1 MNHEY, CDR2 SVGAGI. DNA for the CDR3: TGTGCCAGCTCCGAGGGGAATGTAAGGACTGAAGCTTTCTTT. Its translation is CASSEGNVRTEAFF.

The V call is TRBV20-1, the J call TRBJ2-3; possibly TRBD1 for D (6 bases). Trimming cost V 6 bases and J 4 bases, with 20 bases left between them. The CDR3 loop spans 15 amino acids. Germline CDR1 and CDR2: DFQATT and SNEGSKA (reference sequence). The CDR3 DNA reads TGCAGTGCCGGCCTCAGGGGTCTCCCTTCAGATACGCAGTATTTT. As protein: CSAGLRGLPSDTQYF.

The sample holds a few counts of this clonotype. This chain uses TRBV24-1 with TRBJ2-1, with 7 bases that match TRBD1. V shed 5 bases, J shed 0 bases, and the junction held 3 bases outside the gene matches. The length of the CDR3 is 15 residues. Germline V gives CDR1 KGHDR, CDR2 SFDVKD. In DNA, the CDR3 is TGTGCCACCAGTGGAGGGACAGACTCCTACAATGAGCAGTTCTTC. Its protein is CATSGGTDSYNEQFF.

V usage is TRBV23-1 and J usage is TRBJ2-1, with TRBD1 matching over 9 bases. TRBV23-1 is an open reading frame, and its role is uncertain. The CDR3 spans 15 residues. The J segment lost 9 bases and the V segment lost 8 bases, leaving 14 bases of the junction unmatched. Here the CDR3 reads CASVSGTGRSGEQFF. Written as DNA, the CDR3 is TGCGCCAGCGTGTCCGGGACAGGGAGATCGGGTGAGCAGTTCTTC.

A few counts support this clonotype. V and J are TRBV18 and TRBJ2-2; D is possibly TRBD1 or TRBD2 (5 bases each). V lost 4 bases and J lost 2, with 8 bases in between. The CDR3 is 14 residues long. Germline-derived CDR1 and CDR2 are KGHSH and LQKENI. Written as DNA, the CDR3 is TGTGCCAGCTCACGGGGACGCAACACCGGGGAGCTGTTTTTT. Protein product: CASSRGRNTGELFF. The full variable domain, with the rest looked up from reference TRBV18 and TRBJ2-2, is NAGVMQNPRHLVRRRGQEARLRCSPMKGHSHVYWYRQLPEEGLKFMVYLQKENIIDESGMPKERFSAEFPKEGPSILRIQQVVRGDSAAYFCASSRGRNTGELFFGEGSRLTVL.

At least ten counts were recorded for this clonotype. The chain links TRBV7-8 to TRBJ1-5, with 9 bases that match TRBD1. Trimming removed 5 bases from V and 0 bases from J; junction bases left unmatched: 11. This CDR3 comprises 18 residues. Looked up from germline, CDR1 is SGHVS and CDR2 is FQNEAQ. CDR3 loop: CASSPDRGTRYSNQPQHF. The CDR3, as DNA: TGTGCCAGCAGCCCCGACAGGGGGACCAGATATAGCAATCAGCCCCAGCATTTT. Full variable domain (rest looked up from reference TRBV7-8 and TRBJ1-5): GAGVSQSPRYKVAKRGQDVALRCDPISGHVSLFWYQQALGQGPEFLTYFQNEAQLDKSGLPSDRFFAERPEGSVSTLKIQRTQQEDSAVYLCASSPDRGTRYSNQPQHFGDGTRLSIL.

The rearrangement joins TRBV10-2 to TRBJ1-1; 7 bases are a match to TRBD1. The CDR3 consists of 14 residues. J lost 1 base, V lost 5 bases, and 4 bases had no gene match. The germline V gene encodes CDR1 WSHSY and CDR2 SAAADI. The CDR3: CASSRDSWNTEAFF. DNA of the CDR3: TGCGCCAGCAGTCGGGACAGTTGGAACACTGAAGCTTTCTTT.

This clonotype was found many times. The chain has TRBV12-3 or TRBV12-4 and TRBJ1-3, with 7 bases that match TRBD1. After removal of 2 bases from V and 0 bases from J, the junction contained 7 bases not matched to a gene. There are 17 residues in the CDR3. The CDR3 spells CASSLMRDSRSGNTIYF. CDR3 nucleotide sequence: TGTGCCAGCAGTTTAATGAGGGACAGCCGCTCTGGAAACACCATATATTTT.

This clonotype was observed a handful of times. The rearrangement uses TRBV6-5 and TRBJ1-1; 8 bases agree with TRBD1. V lost 0 bases, J lost 5 bases, and 5 bases stayed unmatched. There are 15 residues in the CDR3. CDR1 and CDR2 (germline): MNHEY, SVGAGI. The CDR3 here is CASSYSSTGGTEAFF. Written as DNA, the CDR3 is TGTGCCAGCAGTTACTCGTCTACAGGGGGAACTGAAGCTTTCTTT.

The sample holds many counts of this clonotype. This chain links TRBV12-3 or TRBV12-4 with TRBJ1-2; D call uncertain. The CDR3 runs to 13 residues. Trimming pared 2 bases from V and 3 bases from J, leaving 7 bases between. CDR3 protein: CASSLSGDYGYTF. CDR3 in DNA: TGTGCCAGCAGTTTATCCGGGGACTATGGCTACACCTTC.

This clonotype was recorded a few times. The chain has TRBV6-5 and TRBJ2-2; no definite D call. CDR1 and CDR2 from the germline V gene are MNHEY and SVGAGI. Deletions cut 9 bases from V and 0 bases from J, with 11 bases between. CDR3 length: 14 residues. The CDR3 DNA reads as TGTGCCAGTTCAGAGTACGCGAACACCGGGGAGCTGTTTTTT. Its translation is CASSEYANTGELFF.

The V and J genes are TRBV9 and TRBJ2-3; tentatively, D is TRBD2 (7 bases). Germline loops: CDR1 SGDLS, CDR2 YYNGEE. V was shortened by 4 bases and J by 5 bases, with 17 bases between the two germline ends. The CDR3 loop spans 15 amino acids. In DNA form, the CDR3 reads TGTGCCAGCAGCCGGATGGGGGGGCGCGGAGATACGCAGTATTTT. It is translated as CASSRMGGRGDTQYF.

This chain joins TRBV2 and TRBJ1-5; D is unresolved. Germline CDR1 and CDR2: SNHLY and FYNNEI. CDR3 length: 15 amino acids. Trimming left V 5 bases short and J 0 bases short, with 11 bases between. CDR3 DNA: TGTGCCAGCAGTCGGAGGATCGATAGCAATCAGCCCCAGCATTTT. Its protein product is CASSRRIDSNQPQHF.

This clonotype has just a few counts. The chain carries TRBV20-1 and TRBJ2-3; the match to TRBD2 covers 9 bases. The CDR3 covers 17 residues. Trimming cost V 0 bases and J 2 bases; bases outside gene matches: 9. CDR1 is DFQATT and CDR2 is SNEGSKA in the germline V gene (reference sequence). In nucleotides, the CDR3 is TGCAGTGCTAGAGAGGCTAGCGGGGATACCTTCACAGATACGCAGTATTTT. Its protein product is CSAREASGDTFTDTQYF.

CDR3 in DNA: TGCGCCAGCAGCTCGGGACTGTCGTTTGGCTACACCTTC. Residues: CASSSGLSFGYTF. V is TRBV5-1 and J is TRBJ1-2, with a weak D call TRBD1 (5 bases). Germline loops: CDR1 SGHRS, CDR2 YFSETQ. CDR3 size: 13 residues. Trimming removed 3 bases at V and 7 bases at J, with 13 bases between.

This chain joins TRBV28 and TRBJ1-6; the D gene is possibly TRBD1 (5 bases). The CDR3 extends over 14 amino acids. Trimming took 4 bases from V and 5 from J, leaving 9 bases between them. Looked up from germline, CDR1 is MDHEN and CDR2 is SYDVKM. The chain's CDR3 is CASSWGNHNSPLHF. DNA of the CDR3: TGTGCCAGCAGTTGGGGGAACCATAATTCACCCCTCCACTTT. Drawing the rest from reference TRBV28 and TRBJ1-6, the complete variable domain is DVKVTQSSRYLVKRTGEKVFLECVQDMDHENMFWYRQDPGLGLRLIYFSYDVKMKEKGDIPEGYSVSREKKERFSLILESASTNQTSMYLCASSWGNHNSPLHFGNGTRLTVT.

V gene TRBV12-3 or TRBV12-4 combines with J gene TRBJ2-5; D may match TRBD1 or TRBD2 (5 bases each). The CDR3 has 13 amino acids. The V end lost 6 bases, the J end lost 5 bases, and 13 bases lay between the germline ends. Here the CDR3 reads CASRFGDGETQYF. The CDR3 DNA reads TGTGCCAGCAGGTTTGGGGACGGGGAGACCCAGTACTTC.

This clonotype was detected many times. The V gene is TRBV6-4, the J gene TRBJ2-3; no clear D. V was cut by 3 bases and J by 0 bases, with 4 bases left in between. The CDR3 is 13 amino acids. The germline gives CDR1 MRHNA, CDR2 SNTAGT. In DNA, the CDR3 is TGTGCCAGCAGTGAGGGGAGCACAGATACGCAGTATTTT. It specifies CASSEGSTDTQYF.

The V gene is TRBV7-9, the J gene TRBJ1-1; D gene uncertain. Germline lookup yields CDR1 SEHNR and CDR2 FQNEAQ (reference sequence). Trimming cost V 1 base and J 7 bases, with 7 bases left between them. The length of the CDR3 is 12 residues. CDR3 sequence (DNA): TGTGCCAGCAGCTTAGGAGCCTTTGAAGCTTTCTTT. This translates into CASSLGAFEAFF. Together with reference TRBV7-9 and TRBJ1-1, the CDR3 gives the full variable domain: DTGVSQNPRHKITKRGQNVTFRCDPISEHNRLYWYRQTLGQGPEFLTYFQNEAQLEKSRLLSDRFSAERPKGSFSTLEIQRTEQGDSAMYLCASSLGAFEAFFGQGTRLTVV.

V gene TRBV2 combines with J gene TRBJ2-7, with TRBD1 matching 7 bases. The junction had 9 bases not matched to a gene; V was cut back by 5 bases and J by 2 bases. Germline values: CDR1 SNHLY, CDR2 FYNNEI. This CDR3 has 15 amino acids. The CDR3 nucleotides read TGTGCCAGCAGTCGGGACAGCAAGGGGACCTACGAGCAGTACTTC. This sequence encodes CASSRDSKGTYEQYF.

The V call is TRBV27, the J call TRBJ2-7; the D is unclear. Germline V gives CDR1 MNHEY, CDR2 SMNVEV (reference sequence). The CDR3 is 11 amino acids. DNA for the CDR3: TGTTCTGGTTCAACCTCCTACGAGCAGTACTTC. Its translation: CSGSTSYEQYF.

This clonotype was observed a handful of times. The chain is built from TRBV6-6 and TRBJ2-2, with D hard to call. Germline CDR1 reads MNHNY; CDR2 reads SVGAGI (reference sequence). V was clipped by 4 bases and J by 1 base, with 10 bases between them. This CDR3 comprises 15 residues. The DNA for the CDR3 is TGTGCCAGCAGTTTTAGAACAGAGAACACCGGGGAGCTGTTTTTT. It codes for CASSFRTENTGELFF.

Only a few counts were recorded for this clonotype. This chain links TRBV5-5 with TRBJ2-1, with D perhaps assigned TRBD1 or TRBD2 (7 bases each). Looked up from germline, CDR1 is SGHKS and CDR2 is YYEKEE (reference sequence). The CDR3 consists of 13 residues. V was trimmed by 2 bases and J by 9 bases, leaving 12 bases between them. CDR3 residues: CASSFAGGGEQFF. DNA for the CDR3: TGTGCCAGCAGCTTCGCAGGGGGGGGTGAGCAGTTCTTC.

This clonotype was recorded a few times. The chain is built from TRBV20-1 and TRBJ1-2; D gene unclear. The germline V gene has CDR1 DFQATT and CDR2 SNEGSKA (reference sequence). The ends were cut back, 0 bases at V and 4 bases at J, with 18 bases in the middle. This CDR3 has 16 amino acids. DNA for the CDR3: TGCAGTGCTAGAGATCCCTCAAGACCCCTTCCCTATGGCTACACCTTC. Amino acids: CSARDPSRPLPYGYTF.